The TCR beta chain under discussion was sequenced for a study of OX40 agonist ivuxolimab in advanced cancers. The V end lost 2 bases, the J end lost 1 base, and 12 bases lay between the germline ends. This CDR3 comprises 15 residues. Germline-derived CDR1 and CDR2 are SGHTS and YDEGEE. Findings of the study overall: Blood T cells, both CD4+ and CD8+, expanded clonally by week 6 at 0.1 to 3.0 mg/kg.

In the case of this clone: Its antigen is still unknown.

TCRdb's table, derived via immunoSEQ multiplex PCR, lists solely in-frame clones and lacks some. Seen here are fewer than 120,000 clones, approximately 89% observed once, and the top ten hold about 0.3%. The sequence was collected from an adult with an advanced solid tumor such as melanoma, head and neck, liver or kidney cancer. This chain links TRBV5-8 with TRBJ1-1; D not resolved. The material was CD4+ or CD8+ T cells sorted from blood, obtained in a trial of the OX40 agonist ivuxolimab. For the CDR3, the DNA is TGTGCCAGCAGCTTCACTATCTTACAGAACACTGAAGCTTTCTTT. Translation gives CASSFTILQNTEAFF. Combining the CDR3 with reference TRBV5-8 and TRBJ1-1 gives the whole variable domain EAGVTQSPTHLIKTRGQQATLRCSPISGHTSVYWYQQALGLGLQFLLWYDEGEERNRGNFPPRFSGRQFPNYSSELNVNALELEDSALYLCASSFTILQNTEAFFGQGTRLTVV.